The 14 T cell receptor beta chains presented below share a single source sample, sequenced in a study of cytomegalovirus exposure and HLA in healthy donors. It was with 60 Vbeta and 13 Jbeta primers that the PCR ran. Sequencing used immunoSEQ multiplex PCR; TCRdb keeps in-frame clones, though not all of them. The sample records 55,000 to 65,000 clones, more than 70% being singletons. The sample taken for sequencing was PBMCs. These TCRs come from a man aged 25-40 years in good health and CMV-seropositive.

The V gene is TRBV19, the J gene TRBJ2-1, with a weak D call TRBD2 (7 bases). V lost 5 bases and J 6 bases, leaving 23 bases between the germline ends. The length of the CDR3 is 17 residues. From germline, CDR1 is LNHDA and CDR2 SQIVND (reference sequence). This chain's CDR3 is CASSVEGGTLGANEQFF. CDR3 coding DNA: TGTGCCAGTAGTGTCGAGGGAGGGACATTAGGAGCCAATGAGCAGTTCTTC.

The rearrangement uses TRBV27 and TRBJ1-3; perhaps TRBD1 as D (5 bases). The CDR3 runs to 15 residues. Germline V gene lookup returns CDR1 MNHEY and CDR2 SMNVEV (reference sequence). V shed 4 bases and J shed 4 bases, with 14 bases lying between them. The CDR3 sequence is CASSSKGFAGNTIYF. The CDR3 bases are TGTGCCAGCAGTTCTAAGGGGTTTGCCGGAAACACCATATATTTT.

This clone appeared a single time. The chain employs TRBV7-9 and TRBJ2-5; TRBD2 aligns across 9 bases. The trim removed 5 bases at V and 4 bases at J, leaving 5 bases unmatched. The CDR3 runs 14 residues. From germline, CDR1 is SEHNR and CDR2 FQNEAQ (reference sequence). CDR3 DNA: TGTGCCAGCAGCCCACCGGGACTAGCAGAGACCCAGTACTTC. As protein: CASSPPGLAETQYF.

The chain joins TRBV6-6 to TRBJ1-2; TRBD1 matches at 10 bases. The CDR3 runs to 15 residues. In germline, CDR1 is MNHNY, CDR2 SVGAGI (reference sequence). J gave up 2 bases and V 6 bases, and 6 bases lay outside the gene matches. The CDR3 spells CASSPGQGENYGYTF. CDR3 in DNA: TGTGCCAGCAGCCCAGGACAGGGGGAGAACTATGGCTACACCTTC.

The V gene is TRBV9, the J gene TRBJ2-7; TRBD2 agrees at 9 bases. Trimming took 5 bases from V and 2 from J; bases not matched to a gene: 5. Per germline, CDR1 SGDLS and CDR2 YYNGEE. CDR3 length: 14 residues. CDR3 bases: TGTGCCAGCAGATCTAGCGGGACCACCTACGAGCAGTACTTC. This codes for CASRSSGTTYEQYF.

This clone has only a few counts. The rearrangement joins TRBV5-5 to TRBJ2-7; tentatively, D is TRBD2 (5 bases). The CDR3 is 14 residues long. In germline, CDR1 is SGHKS, CDR2 YYEKEE (reference sequence). V lost 4 bases to trimming and J lost 4 bases, with 15 bases between them. CDR3 coding DNA: TGTGCCAGCAGCCCCCGCGACGGACTTTACGAGCAGTACTTC. Translated: CASSPRDGLYEQYF.

This clone was seen only once. The chain joins TRBV28 to TRBJ1-1; D remains unclear. This CDR3 region has 14 residues. Trimming shortened V by 6 bases and J by 0 bases, and 11 bases separated the two germline ends. The V gene's germline CDR1 is MDHEN and CDR2 SYDVKM. The CDR3 DNA reads TGTGCCAGCAGCCCTGGGCAGTTGAACACTGAAGCTTTCTTT. Translating it yields CASSPGQLNTEAFF. Filled out from reference TRBV28 and TRBJ1-1, the complete variable domain reads DVKVTQSSRYLVKRTGEKVFLECVQDMDHENMFWYRQDPGLGLRLIYFSYDVKMKEKGDIPEGYSVSREKKERFSLILESASTNQTSMYLCASSPGQLNTEAFFGQGTRLTVV.

The chain has TRBV10-2 and TRBJ2-1, with D possibly matching TRBD2 (5 bases). The germline CDR1 and CDR2 sequences are WSHSY and SAAADI. V dropped 6 bases and J dropped 3 bases, with 9 bases sitting between them. The CDR3 is 13 amino acids. The CDR3 protein is CASRFTSYNEQFF. The CDR3 bases are TGCGCCAGCAGGTTCACTAGCTACAATGAGCAGTTCTTC.

This chain connects TRBV2 to TRBJ2-5, with TRBD2 identical over 10 bases. Germline V CDR1 and CDR2: SNHLY, FYNNEI. Trimming cost V 6 bases and J 3 bases; bases outside gene matches: 4. The CDR3 loop spans 14 amino acids. The DNA of the CDR3 is TGTGCCAGCAGCCCCGGACTAGCGGAAGAGACCCAGTACTTC. This sequence encodes CASSPGLAEETQYF.

This clone came up once. The rearrangement links TRBV19 to TRBJ2-2, with 10 bases identical to TRBD1. The CDR3 length is 16 residues. Germline CDR1 is LNHDA and CDR2 is SQIVND (reference sequence). V dropped 3 bases and J dropped 3; count of bases not matched to a gene: 4. CDR3 amino acids: CASSIDRGRDTGELFF. CDR3 DNA: TGTGCCAGTAGTATCGACAGGGGGCGTGACACCGGGGAGCTGTTTTTT.

The chain uses TRBV5-5 and TRBJ2-1, with 9 bases lining up with TRBD1. Trimming cost V 4 bases and J 0 bases; bases outside gene matches: 14. Germline V gene lookup returns CDR1 SGHKS and CDR2 YYEKEE (reference sequence). This CDR3 region has 19 residues. The CDR3 reads CASSRPGTGSGVSYNEQFF. The CDR3 DNA reads TGTGCCAGCAGCCGTCCCGGGACAGGGTCCGGGGTCTCCTACAATGAGCAGTTCTTC.

With respect to this clone: The same CDR3 arises from other DNA sequences in this sample as well. The V and J genes are TRBV15 and TRBJ2-5; D uncertain. There are 13 residues in the CDR3. Deletions cut 1 base from V and 3 bases from J, with 6 bases between. Germline CDR1 LNHNV, CDR2 YYDKDF (reference sequence). CDR3: CATSRGLEETQYF. CDR3 sequence (DNA): TGTGCCACCAGCAGAGGGCTAGAAGAGACCCAGTACTTC. Supplemented by reference TRBV15 and TRBJ2-5, the full variable domain reads DAMVIQNPRYQVTQFGKPVTLSCSQTLNHNVMYWYQQKSSQAPKLLFHYYDKDFNNEADTPDNFQSRRPNTSFCFLDIRSPGLGDTAMYLCATSRGLEETQYFGPGTRLLVL.

This clone was seen just once. The J gene is TRBJ1-4, the V gene TRBV15, with 9 bases fitting TRBD1. The V gene end was trimmed by 2 bases and the J gene end by 5 bases; junction bases not matched to a gene: 9. Germline CDR1 reads LNHNV; CDR2 reads YYDKDF (reference sequence). This CDR3 comprises 17 residues. DNA of the CDR3: TGTGCCACCAGCAGACGGGGGCCAGGGACAGGGAATGAAAAACTGTTTTTT. Translating it yields CATSRRGPGTGNEKLFF.

The V and J genes are TRBV28 and TRBJ2-7, with 9 bases identical to TRBD1. The CDR3 loop spans 14 amino acids. CDR1 is MDHEN and CDR2 is SYDVKM in the germline V gene. Germline trimming cut 2 bases from V and 3 bases from J; bases unmatched to any gene: 2. The CDR3: CASSLTGGLYEQYF. The CDR3 coding sequence is TGTGCCAGCAGTTTAACAGGGGGCCTCTACGAGCAGTACTTC.